Here is one TCR beta chain with its context. The germline V gene has CDR1 LNHDA and CDR2 SQIVND (reference sequence). The V segment lost 2 bases and the J segment 6 bases; nucleotides outside the gene matches: 5. This CDR3 is 15 amino acids long. These data come from a study of blood T cell repertoires in COVID-19. Researchers sorted participants into cohorts using their self-reported clinical history. Assay used: immunoSEQ multiplex PCR; TCRdb lists only in-frame clones, some missing. The data hold 250,000 to 400,000 clones, with about nine tenths observed a single time. Specimen: PBMCs or T cells enriched from blood (not recorded which). The V gene is TRBV19, the J gene TRBJ1-2, with 11 bases fitting TRBD1. The TCR sequence derives from a man in his sixties who had recovered from COVID-19. Written as DNA, the CDR3 is TGTGCCAGTAGTATAAGGGACAGGGGGGGAGATGGCTACACCTTC. Translated, it gives CASSIRDRGGDGYTF.